A single sample gave rise to the 14 T cell receptor beta chains below, sequenced in a study of cytomegalovirus exposure and HLA in healthy donors. Clones were read by immunoSEQ multiplex PCR, and TCRdb kept only the in-frame ones, dropping some. The sample lists approximately 160,000 clones, roughly 86% occurring once. The material sequenced was PBMCs. These receptors were taken from a young man in good health and CMV-seropositive.

The gene calls are TRBV18 and TRBJ1-4; D is unresolved. Germline V gives CDR1 KGHSH, CDR2 LQKENI. The CDR3 sequence is 13 residues long. The V end lost 2 bases, the J end lost 2 bases, and 3 bases lay between the germline ends. The CDR3 protein is CASSPETNEKLFF. For the CDR3, the DNA is TGTGCCAGCTCACCAGAGACTAATGAAAAACTGTTTTTT.

The chain recombines TRBV11-2 with TRBJ2-5; unclear D gene. Germline V gene data show CDR1 as SGHAT and CDR2 as FQNNGV. CDR3 length: 12 residues. Trimming pared 5 bases from V and 5 bases from J, leaving 9 bases between. The CDR3: CASSQHLETQYF. Here the CDR3 DNA reads TGTGCCAGCAGCCAACATTTGGAGACCCAGTACTTC.

The CDR3 DNA follows: TGTGCCAGCAGCTCAGGGGCATTCTCCTACAATGAGCAGTTCTTC. It specifies CASSSGAFSYNEQFF. The chain combines TRBV6-6 with TRBJ2-1; a possible D gene is TRBD1 (6 bases). The CDR3 is 15 amino acids. Germline V gene lookup returns CDR1 MNHNY and CDR2 SVGAGI (reference sequence). V lost 6 bases, J lost 0 bases, and 12 bases lay in between.

The CDR3 coding sequence is TGCGCCAGCAGCTACAGACAGGAACAAGAGACCCAGTACTTC. This sequence encodes CASSYRQEQETQYF. The gene calls are TRBV5-1 and TRBJ2-5; weak D call: TRBD1 (6 bases). Trimming left V 3 bases short and J 2 bases short, with 11 bases between. Germline CDR1 is SGHRS and CDR2 is YFSETQ. The CDR3 contains 14 residues.

The V gene is TRBV28, the J gene TRBJ2-1; possibly TRBD1 for D (6 bases). Germline values: CDR1 MDHEN, CDR2 SYDVKM. The CDR3 is 12 residues long. This CDR3 reads CGSGHTPNEQFF. The DNA for the CDR3 is TGTGGATCGGGACACACTCCCAATGAGCAGTTCTTC.

This clone was counted between two and nine times. J is TRBJ2-7 and V is TRBV5-6; D is unresolved. Per germline, CDR1 SGHDT and CDR2 YYEEEE. Trimming stripped 1 base from V and 2 bases from J, with 10 bases between. This CDR3 comprises 14 residues. The CDR3 protein is CASSLKLAAYEQYF. In DNA form, the CDR3 reads TGTGCCAGCAGCTTGAAGCTGGCGGCCTACGAGCAGTACTTC.

The CDR3 loop is CASSQERGTSIYEQYF. The CDR3 nucleotides are TGTGCCAGCAGCCAAGAACGGGGGACTAGTATCTACGAGCAGTACTTC. The gene calls are TRBV14 and TRBJ2-7; 8 bases are shared with TRBD2. The CDR3 consists of 16 residues. V shed 0 bases and J 3 bases; nucleotides not matched to a gene: 7. The germline gives CDR1 SGHDN, CDR2 FVKESK. Full variable domain (rest looked up from reference TRBV14 and TRBJ2-7): EAGVTQFPSHSVIEKGQTVTLRCDPISGHDNLYWYRRVMGKEIKFLLHFVKESKQDESGMPNNRFLAERTGGTYSTLKVQPAELEDSGVYFCASSQERGTSIYEQYFGPGTRLTVT.

The chain recombines TRBV19 with TRBJ2-7; 7 bases map to TRBD2. CDR1 is LNHDA and CDR2 is SQIVND in the germline V gene (reference sequence). CDR3 length equals 15 residues. Losses at the gene ends were 5 bases for V and 8 bases for J; bases not matched to a gene: 15. The CDR3 nucleotides read TGTGCCAGTAGTGGCCCCGGACGGGGGGAGAATCAGCAGTACTTC. Encoded protein: CASSGPGRGENQQYF. The full variable domain, with the rest looked up from reference TRBV19 and TRBJ2-7, is DGGITQSPKYLFRKEGQNVTLSCEQNLNHDAMYWYRQDPGQGLRLIYYSQIVNDFQKGDIAEGYSVSREKKESFPLTVTSAQKNPTAFYLCASSGPGRGENQQYFGPGTRLTVT.

The rearrangement uses TRBV27 and TRBJ2-7, with TRBD1 as a possible D gene (5 bases). V was shortened by 10 bases and J by 0 bases, with 19 bases between the two germline ends. From germline, CDR1 is MNHEY and CDR2 SMNVEV (reference sequence). The CDR3 contains 15 residues. CDR3 sequence: CANPKGSRPSYEQYF. CDR3 nucleotides: TGTGCCAACCCAAAGGGGTCGAGGCCCTCCTACGAGCAGTACTTC.

The rearrangement joins TRBV9 to TRBJ2-1, with D possibly matching TRBD1 (5 bases). The CDR3 has 16 amino acids. Per the germline V gene, CDR1 is SGDLS and CDR2 is YYNGEE. The V and J ends lost 0 bases and 0 bases respectively, with 10 bases between them. The CDR3 region is CASSVGGGHSYNEQFF. CDR3 DNA: TGTGCCAGCAGCGTAGGTGGCGGACACTCCTACAATGAGCAGTTCTTC.

At least ten counts were recorded for this clone. V gene TRBV6-4 combines with J gene TRBJ2-1; 15 nucleotides align to TRBD2. CDR3 length: 16 residues. Germline trimming cut 5 bases from V and 8 bases from J; bases unmatched to any gene: 7. CDR1 is MRHNA and CDR2 is SNTAGT in the germline V gene. The CDR3 nucleotides read TGTGCCAGCAGTTCGGGACTAGCGGGAGGTGCCGATGAGCAGTTCTTC. Residues: CASSSGLAGGADEQFF.

This rearrangement joins TRBV19 to TRBJ1-5, with D possibly matching TRBD1 (5 bases). V lost 0 bases and J 2 bases, leaving 8 bases between the germline ends. The CDR3 totals 15 residues. The germline gives CDR1 LNHDA, CDR2 SQIVND (reference sequence). The CDR3 sequence: CASSIDRVGNQPQHF. In DNA form, the CDR3 reads TGTGCCAGTAGTATAGACAGGGTCGGCAATCAGCCCCAGCATTTT.

This rearrangement joins TRBV9 to TRBJ2-3; the D gene is possibly TRBD1 (5 bases). The CDR3 totals 15 residues. V lost 0 bases and J lost 2, with 10 bases in between. Germline V gene lookup returns CDR1 SGDLS and CDR2 YYNGEE. The chain's CDR3 is CASSVGVGPTDTQYF. As DNA, the CDR3 is TGTGCCAGCAGCGTAGGAGTGGGGCCCACAGATACGCAGTATTTT.

The chain combines TRBV7-9 with TRBJ2-7; TRBD2 aligns across 10 bases. From germline, CDR1 is SEHNR and CDR2 FQNEAQ (reference sequence). The CDR3 runs to 16 residues. V shed 4 bases, J shed 3 bases, and the junction held 9 bases outside the gene matches. CDR3 protein: CASSWGSSGRSYEQYF. The DNA for the CDR3 is TGTGCCAGCAGCTGGGGCTCTAGCGGGAGAAGCTACGAGCAGTACTTC.